The 29 T cell receptor beta chains listed next were all sequenced from one sample in a study of cytomegalovirus exposure and HLA in healthy donors. Primers: 60 Vbeta forward and 13 Jbeta reverse. The method was immunoSEQ multiplex PCR; TCRdb's version includes in-frame clones alone and lacks a portion of them. The sample consists of approximately 140,000 clones, approximately 75% of them appearing once. Sequencing was done on a sample of PBMCs. All receptors derive from a woman between 40 and 55 years old in good health and CMV-seropositive.

The rearrangement joins TRBV6-5 to TRBJ1-2, with D possibly being TRBD1 (5 bases). The V and J ends lost 0 bases and 8 bases respectively, with 19 bases between them. Germline V CDR1 and CDR2: MNHEY, SVGAGI. This CDR3 spans 16 amino acids. The CDR3 nucleotides are TGTGCCAGCAGTTACTCACCCGTAGAAGACAGATCGGGCTACACCTTC. Its protein is CASSYSPVEDRSGYTF.

This chain uses TRBV4-3 with TRBJ1-2; D might be TRBD1 (5 bases). CDR1 and CDR2 from the germline V gene are LGHNA and YSLEER. This CDR3 has 16 residues. The V and J ends lost 1 base and 0 bases respectively, with 12 bases between them. In DNA, the CDR3 is TGCGCCAGCAGCCAAGCCGTCGGGGGAGCTAACTATGGCTACACCTTC. It is translated as CASSQAVGGANYGYTF.

The chain recombines TRBV19 with TRBJ1-4; the match to TRBD1 covers 7 bases. Germline V gene lookup returns CDR1 LNHDA and CDR2 SQIVND (reference sequence). V gave up 3 bases and J gave up 8 bases; unmatched junction bases: 6. This CDR3 spans 14 amino acids. Written as DNA, the CDR3 is TGTGCCAGTAGTATGGAGGGGGCCCCGGAAAAACTGTTTTTT. Its protein product is CASSMEGAPEKLFF.

This clone appeared a single time. Distinct nucleotide sequences in the sample also encode this CDR3. The V call is TRBV19, the J call TRBJ1-1; a weak D match, TRBD1 (6 bases). The length of the CDR3 is 13 residues. Between the trimmed V and J ends, which lost 3 bases and 1 base, there was a span of 6 bases. The germline CDR1 and CDR2 sequences are LNHDA and SQIVND (reference sequence). DNA for the CDR3: TGTGCCAGTAGTATGGGACAGAACACTGAAGCTTTCTTT. It yields the protein CASSMGQNTEAFF.

CDR3 nucleotide sequence: TGTGCCAGCAGTGAATCCCAGGGCCAGCGCAAGGGTGGCTACACCTTC. Protein sequence: CASSESQGQRKGGYTF. The chain employs TRBV2 and TRBJ1-2; possibly TRBD1 for D (5 bases). Germline V gene data show CDR1 as SNHLY and CDR2 as FYNNEI. The CDR3 covers 16 residues. Trimming took off 2 bases at V and 7 bases at J, with 20 bases between the two ends.

The chain links TRBV9 to TRBJ2-7, with D maybe TRBD2 (6 bases). The germline V gene encodes CDR1 SGDLS and CDR2 YYNGEE. Deletions cut 5 bases from V and 3 bases from J, with 18 bases between. The CDR3 is 15 residues long. CDR3 nucleotide sequence: TGTGCCAGCAGTCGTACGGCTAGCGTGGACTACGAGCAGTACTTC. This translates into CASSRTASVDYEQYF.

The chain uses TRBV25-1 and TRBJ2-3; possible D gene TRBD2, 7 bases. The germline V and J ends were trimmed by 1 base and 1 base, with 12 bases remaining between them. The CDR3 extends over 16 amino acids. CDR1 is MGHDK, CDR2 SYGVNS, per germline. The CDR3 DNA reads as TGTGCCAGCAGTGAATTGGGGGGGCGAGGCACAGATACGCAGTATTTT. As protein: CASSELGGRGTDTQYF.

This clone was counted between two and nine times. The DNA for the CDR3 is TGTGCCAGCAGCTTGGCCGGGACAGAGTTGAACACTGAAGCTTTCTTT. Protein product: CASSLAGTELNTEAFF. The V and J genes are TRBV5-8 and TRBJ1-1; 7 nucleotides align to TRBD1. In germline, CDR1 is SGHTS, CDR2 YDEGEE. Trimming removed 0 bases from V and 0 bases from J; junction bases left unmatched: 5. This CDR3 region has 16 residues.

This chain connects TRBV11-2 to TRBJ2-3; 16 bases align to TRBD2. The CDR3 runs to 16 residues. J gave up 5 bases and V 4 bases, and 3 bases lay outside the gene matches. The germline gives CDR1 SGHAT, CDR2 FQNNGV. CDR3 sequence: CASSYGTSGRGDTQYF. Written as DNA, the CDR3 is TGTGCCAGCAGCTACGGGACTAGCGGGAGGGGAGATACGCAGTATTTT.

The V and J genes are TRBV6-1 and TRBJ2-7; no clear D gene. This CDR3 region has 14 residues. Looked up from germline, CDR1 is MNHNS and CDR2 is SASEGT. Trimming left V 1 base short and J 3 bases short, with 10 bases between. CDR3 residues: CASSEDSLVYEQYF. The DNA of the CDR3 is TGTGCCAGCAGTGAAGACAGTCTGGTCTACGAGCAGTACTTC.

This chain connects TRBV5-6 to TRBJ2-3, with 10 bases that match TRBD2. V trimming: 0 bases; J trimming: 5 bases; junction bases outside the gene matches: 6. This CDR3 is 16 amino acids long. Germline values: CDR1 SGHDT, CDR2 YYEEEE. DNA of the CDR3: TGTGCCAGCAGCTTGGTTCTAGCGGGGGCCGTAGATACGCAGTATTTT. Translated: CASSLVLAGAVDTQYF.

The gene calls are TRBV7-2 and TRBJ2-1; TRBD2 aligns across 9 bases. Germline CDR1 reads SGHTA; CDR2 reads FQGNSA. The CDR3 is 16 residues long. V was clipped by 5 bases and J by 4 bases; unmatched bases: 9. The DNA for the CDR3 is TGTGCCAGCAGCATAAATCCGGGACTAGCTTACAATGAGCAGTTCTTC. It is translated as CASSINPGLAYNEQFF.

With regard to this clone: One end of the junction does not line up with germline, which may come from a read error. The J gene is TRBJ2-5, the V gene TRBV30, with 10 bases identical to TRBD2. Germline-derived CDR1 and CDR2 are GTSNPN and SVGIG (reference sequence). The CDR3 covers 15 residues. CDR3 sequence reads: CTWDILAGGQETQYF. CDR3 in DNA: TGTACCTGGGATATTTTAGCGGGGGGCCAAGAGACCCAGTACTTC. Full variable domain (outside the CDR3, taken from reference TRBV30 and TRBJ2-5): SQTIHQWPATLVQPVGSPLSLECTVEGTSNPNLYWYRQAAGRGLQLLFYSVGIGQISSEVPQNLSASRPQDRQFILSSKKLLLSDSGFYLCTWDILAGGQETQYFGPGTRLLVL.

The chain is built from TRBV7-2 and TRBJ2-7, with 11 bases that match TRBD2. This CDR3 spans 15 amino acids. Trimming at V came to 5 bases and at J to 8 bases, leaving 11 bases not matched to a gene. Germline lookup yields CDR1 SGHTA and CDR2 FQGNSA. The CDR3 DNA follows: TGTGCCAGCAGCGGGGAGGGACTAGCGGAGTCCAAGCAGTACTTC. Translated, it gives CASSGEGLAESKQYF.

This sequence joins TRBV29-1 and TRBJ1-5; D gene uncertain. CDR1 and CDR2 from the germline V gene are SQVTM and ANQGSEA. V was shortened by 6 bases and J by 4 bases, with 19 bases between the two germline ends. The CDR3 is 15 amino acids. Here the CDR3 reads CSVVDPDNPNQPQHF. CDR3 in DNA: TGCAGCGTCGTCGACCCCGACAATCCAAATCAGCCCCAGCATTTT.

This chain connects TRBV5-3 to TRBJ1-1; 9 bases fit TRBD1. TRBV5-3 is classed as an ORF, of uncertain function. V gave up 4 bases and J gave up 3 bases; unmatched junction bases: 13. There are 17 residues in the CDR3. The CDR3 bases are TGTGCCAGAAGCAGAACAGGGGGCGAGTTTTCGGACACTGAAGCTTTCTTT. Protein: CARSRTGGEFSDTEAFF.

V is TRBV7-2 and J is TRBJ2-7; D is possibly TRBD1 (6 bases). The CDR3 covers 16 residues. Per germline, CDR1 SGHTA and CDR2 FQGNSA. Trimming cost V 1 base and J 0 bases, with 13 bases left between them. The CDR3 loop is CASSLVQGPYSYEQYF. CDR3 DNA sequence: TGTGCCAGCAGCTTAGTGCAGGGGCCTTACTCCTACGAGCAGTACTTC.

The chain has TRBV30 and TRBJ2-3; 7 nucleotides line up with TRBD2. The CDR3 is made up of 16 amino acids. Per germline, CDR1 GTSNPN and CDR2 SVGIG (reference sequence). J gave up 2 bases and V 0 bases, and 8 bases lay outside the gene matches. DNA for the CDR3: TGTGCCTGGAGTGTAAGTCGGGGGGACCTCACAGATACGCAGTATTTT. It specifies CAWSVSRGDLTDTQYF.

V usage is TRBV28 and J usage is TRBJ2-7; 7 bases line up with TRBD1. The trim removed 4 bases at V and 2 bases at J, leaving 2 bases unmatched. Germline V gene lookup returns CDR1 MDHEN and CDR2 SYDVKM. CDR3 length: 13 residues. DNA of the CDR3: TGTGCCAGCAGTTACAGGGGAGCCTACGAGCAGTACTTC. Its translation: CASSYRGAYEQYF.

This clone has a single count. As DNA, the CDR3 is TGTGCCAGCAGTTACTCGTCTATGAACACTGAAGCTTTCTTT. It encodes CASSYSSMNTEAFF. This chain uses TRBV6-6 with TRBJ1-1; D ambiguous. CDR3 length: 14 amino acids. V lost 0 bases and J 0 bases, leaving 5 bases between the germline ends. CDR1 MNHNY and CDR2 SVGAGI come from the germline V gene (reference sequence).

J is TRBJ1-1 and V is TRBV10-3, with TRBD1 matching over 10 bases. The CDR3 runs 14 residues. J gave up 0 bases and V 11 bases, and 6 bases lay outside the gene matches. Germline V gene lookup returns CDR1 ENHRY and CDR2 SYGVKD. The CDR3 DNA sequence: TGTGCCGTCGGACAGGGGGAGTTGAACACTGAAGCTTTCTTT. It yields the protein CAVGQGELNTEAFF.

The rearrangement uses TRBV4-1 and TRBJ2-7, with 7 bases matching TRBD2. J lost 2 bases, V lost 3 bases, and 4 bases had no gene match. This CDR3 has 14 residues. Germline-derived CDR1 and CDR2 are MGHRA and YSYEKL. CDR3 DNA: TGCGCCAGCAGCCACGGACTAGGAGCCTACGAGCAGTACTTC. Its translation: CASSHGLGAYEQYF.

This chain links TRBV15 with TRBJ1-4; D perhaps matches TRBD1 (5 bases). The V end was cut by 0 bases, the J end by 7 bases, with 9 bases between. Per the germline V gene, CDR1 is LNHNV and CDR2 is YYDKDF (reference sequence). This CDR3 has 14 residues. DNA of the CDR3: TGTGCCACCAGCAGAGATCAGGGATCTGAAAAACTGTTTTTT. It translates to CATSRDQGSEKLFF.

This clone was counted a few times. The J gene is TRBJ2-5, the V gene TRBV18; TRBD1 might be the D (5 bases). Germline V gene data show CDR1 as KGHSH and CDR2 as LQKENI. The CDR3 consists of 14 residues. V lost 3 bases and J lost 2, with 10 bases in between. The CDR3 sequence is CASSPLDRQETQYF. DNA of the CDR3: TGTGCCAGCTCACCCCTAGACAGACAAGAGACCCAGTACTTC.

Points on this clone: Other DNA variants within this sample encode the same CDR3. V is TRBV30 and J is TRBJ2-7; 11 bases match TRBD1. From germline, CDR1 is GTSNPN and CDR2 SVGIG (reference sequence). This CDR3 region has 17 residues. The V segment lost 4 bases and the J segment 2 bases; nucleotides outside the gene matches: 13. The CDR3 DNA follows: TGTGCCTGGACCACCCGGGACAGGGGGAAGACCGCCTACGAGCAGTACTTC. As protein: CAWTTRDRGKTAYEQYF.

The chain combines TRBV2 with TRBJ2-2; D perhaps matches TRBD2 (7 bases). Germline V gives CDR1 SNHLY, CDR2 FYNNEI. The CDR3 is made up of 13 amino acids. With 7 bases removed from V and 6 bases from J, the gap between germline ends came to 12 bases. The CDR3 DNA reads TGTGCCAGCACTGGGGGGGGCTCCGGGGAGCTGTTTTTT. Encoded protein: CASTGGGSGELFF. Full variable domain (remainder filled in from reference TRBV2 and TRBJ2-2): EPEVTQTPSHQVTQMGQEVILRCVPISNHLYFYWYRQILGQKVEFLVSFYNNEISEKSEIFDDQFSVERPDGSNFTLKIRSTKLEDSAMYFCASTGGGSGELFFGEGSRLTVL.

The table lists this clone with a count of one. The CDR3 reads CTSSYIQGPYGYTF. The CDR3 DNA reads TGCACCAGCAGCTACATTCAGGGGCCCTATGGCTACACCTTC. The chain has TRBV1 and TRBJ1-2; the table's D call of TRBD1 was not tested on the DNA. TRBV1 is labeled a pseudogene. CDR3 length: 14 amino acids.

The rearrangement joins TRBV19 to TRBJ1-1; D gene uncertain. Germline assignment: CDR1 LNHDA and CDR2 SQIVND (reference sequence). This CDR3 has 12 amino acids. The V gene lost 7 bases and the J gene lost 5 bases, with 11 bases spanning the gap. In DNA, the CDR3 is TGTGCCAGTACGACGGGTAGGACTGAAGCTTTCTTT. Its translation is CASTTGRTEAFF.

The chain has TRBV5-6 and TRBJ2-3, with D unresolved. V shed 0 bases and J shed 0 bases, with 5 bases lying between them. The germline CDR1 and CDR2 sequences are SGHDT and YYEEEE. This CDR3 contains 14 residues. CDR3 bases: TGTGCCAGCAGCTTGGGACTGAGCACAGATACGCAGTATTTT. Protein: CASSLGLSTDTQYF.